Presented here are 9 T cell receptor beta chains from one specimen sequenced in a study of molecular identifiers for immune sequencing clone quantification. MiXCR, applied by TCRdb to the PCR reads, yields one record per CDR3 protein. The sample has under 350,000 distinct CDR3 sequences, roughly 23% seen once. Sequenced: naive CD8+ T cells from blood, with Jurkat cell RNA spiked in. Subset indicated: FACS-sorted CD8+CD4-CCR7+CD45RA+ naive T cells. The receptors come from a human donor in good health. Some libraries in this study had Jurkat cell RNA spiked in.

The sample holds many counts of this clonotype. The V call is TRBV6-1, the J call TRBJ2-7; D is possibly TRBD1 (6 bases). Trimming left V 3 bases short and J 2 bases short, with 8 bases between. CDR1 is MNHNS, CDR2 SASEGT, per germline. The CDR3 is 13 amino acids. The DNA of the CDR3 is TGTGCCAGCAGTGAGTCAGGGGCCTACGAGCAGTACTTC. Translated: CASSESGAYEQYF.

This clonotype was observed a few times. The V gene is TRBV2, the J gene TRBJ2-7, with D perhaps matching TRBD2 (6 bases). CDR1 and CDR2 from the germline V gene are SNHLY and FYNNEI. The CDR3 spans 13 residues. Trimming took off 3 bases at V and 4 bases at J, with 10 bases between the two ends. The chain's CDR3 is CASSDGGKYEQYF. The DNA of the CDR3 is TGTGCCAGCAGTGACGGGGGAAAGTACGAGCAGTACTTC. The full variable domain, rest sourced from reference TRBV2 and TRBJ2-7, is EPEVTQTPSHQVTQMGQEVILRCVPISNHLYFYWYRQILGQKVEFLVSFYNNEISEKSEIFDDQFSVERPDGSNFTLKIRSTKLEDSAMYFCASSDGGKYEQYFGPGTRLTVT.

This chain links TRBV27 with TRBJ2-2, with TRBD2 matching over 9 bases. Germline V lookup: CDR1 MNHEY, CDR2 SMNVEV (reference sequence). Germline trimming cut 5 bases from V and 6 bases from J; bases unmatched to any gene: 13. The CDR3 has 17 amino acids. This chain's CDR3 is CASSVTPAGGLSGELFF. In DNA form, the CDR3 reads TGTGCCAGCAGTGTAACTCCCGCGGGAGGGCTTTCCGGGGAGCTGTTTTTT.

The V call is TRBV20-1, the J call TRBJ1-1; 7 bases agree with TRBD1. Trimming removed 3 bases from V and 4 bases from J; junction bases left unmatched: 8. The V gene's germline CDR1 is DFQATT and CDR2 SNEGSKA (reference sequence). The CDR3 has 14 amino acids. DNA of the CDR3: TGCAGTGCTAGGGACAGGTGGCGCGTCACTGAAGCTTTCTTT. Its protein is CSARDRWRVTEAFF.

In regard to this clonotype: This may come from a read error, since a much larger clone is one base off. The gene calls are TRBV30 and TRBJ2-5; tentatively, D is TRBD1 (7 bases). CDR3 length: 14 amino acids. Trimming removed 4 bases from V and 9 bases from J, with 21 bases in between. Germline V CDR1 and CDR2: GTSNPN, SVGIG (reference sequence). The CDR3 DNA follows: TGTGCCTGGACAGGGGGGTCAGTTTCGGAGCCCCAGTACTTC. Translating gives CAWTGGSVSEPQYF.

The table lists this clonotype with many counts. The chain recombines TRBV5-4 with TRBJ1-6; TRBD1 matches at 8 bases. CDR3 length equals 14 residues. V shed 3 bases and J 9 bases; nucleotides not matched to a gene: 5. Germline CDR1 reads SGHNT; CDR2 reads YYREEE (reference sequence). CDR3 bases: TGTGCCAGCAGCTGGACAGGGTTCTCTTCACCCCTCCACTTT. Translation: CASSWTGFSSPLHF. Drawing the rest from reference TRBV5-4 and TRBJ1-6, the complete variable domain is ETGVTQSPTHLIKTRGQQVTLRCSSQSGHNTVSWYQQALGQGPQFIFQYYREEENGRGNFPPRFSGLQFPNYSSELNVNALELDDSALYLCASSWTGFSSPLHFGNGTRLTVT.

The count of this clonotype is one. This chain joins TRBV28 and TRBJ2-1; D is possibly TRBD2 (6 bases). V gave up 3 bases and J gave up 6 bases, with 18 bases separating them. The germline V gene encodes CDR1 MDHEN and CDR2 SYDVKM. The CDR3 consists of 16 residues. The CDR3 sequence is CASSFRLGGTGNEQFF. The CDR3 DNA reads TGTGCCAGCAGTTTTCGGCTGGGAGGTACGGGCAATGAGCAGTTCTTC.

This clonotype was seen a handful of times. The CDR3 DNA sequence: TGTGCCAGCAGTTACGGTGTAGGGGCTGGGGCCAACGTCCTGACTTTC. This sequence encodes CASSYGVGAGANVLTF. The chain links TRBV6-5 to TRBJ2-6, with D possibly TRBD1 on 5 matching bases. The CDR3 spans 16 residues. Germline V gene data show CDR1 as MNHEY and CDR2 as SVGAGI. Trimming cost V 2 bases and J 2 bases, with 10 bases left between them.

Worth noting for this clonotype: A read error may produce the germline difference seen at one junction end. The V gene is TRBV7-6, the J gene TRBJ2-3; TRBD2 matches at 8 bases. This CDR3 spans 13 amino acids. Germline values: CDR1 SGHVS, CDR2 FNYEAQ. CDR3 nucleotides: TGTGCCAGCAGCTGGACTAGCACAGATATGCAGTATTTT. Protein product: CASSWTSTDMQYF.